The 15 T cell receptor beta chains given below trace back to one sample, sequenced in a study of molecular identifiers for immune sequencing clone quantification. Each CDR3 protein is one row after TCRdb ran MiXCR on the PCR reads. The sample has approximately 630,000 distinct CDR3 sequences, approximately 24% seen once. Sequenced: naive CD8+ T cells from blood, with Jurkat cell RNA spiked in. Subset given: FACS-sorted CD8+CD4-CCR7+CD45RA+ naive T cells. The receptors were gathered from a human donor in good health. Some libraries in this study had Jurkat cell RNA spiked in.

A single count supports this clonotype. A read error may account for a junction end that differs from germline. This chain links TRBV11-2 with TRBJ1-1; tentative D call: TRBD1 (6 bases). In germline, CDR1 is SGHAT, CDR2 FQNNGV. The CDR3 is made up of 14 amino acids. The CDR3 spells CASSLGTVNTETFF. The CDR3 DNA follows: TGTGCCAGCAGCTTAGGGACAGTGAACACTGAAACTTTCTTT.

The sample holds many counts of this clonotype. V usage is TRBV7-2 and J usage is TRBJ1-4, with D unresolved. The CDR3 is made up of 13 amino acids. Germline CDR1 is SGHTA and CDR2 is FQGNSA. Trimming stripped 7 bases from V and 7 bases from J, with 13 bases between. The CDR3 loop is CASTPWAGEKLFF. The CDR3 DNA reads TGTGCCAGCACCCCCTGGGCAGGTGAAAAACTGTTTTTT. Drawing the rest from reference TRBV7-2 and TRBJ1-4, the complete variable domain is GAGVSQSPSNKVTEKGKDVELRCDPISGHTALYWYRQSLGQGLEFLIYFQGNSAPDKSGLPSDRFSAERTGGSVSTLTIQRTQQEDSAVYLCASTPWAGEKLFFGSGTQLSVL.

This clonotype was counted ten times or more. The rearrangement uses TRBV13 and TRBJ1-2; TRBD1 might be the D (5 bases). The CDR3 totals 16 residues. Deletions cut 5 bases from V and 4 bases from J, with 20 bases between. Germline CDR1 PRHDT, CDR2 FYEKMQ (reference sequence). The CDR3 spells CASSPRRLGLAYGYTF. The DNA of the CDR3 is TGTGCCAGCAGCCCAAGAAGGCTGGGACTTGCCTATGGCTACACCTTC.

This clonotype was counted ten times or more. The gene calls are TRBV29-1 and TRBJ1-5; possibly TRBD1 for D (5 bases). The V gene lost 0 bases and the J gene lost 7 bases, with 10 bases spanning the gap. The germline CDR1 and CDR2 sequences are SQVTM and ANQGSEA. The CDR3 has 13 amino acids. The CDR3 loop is CSVEDGGEQPQHF. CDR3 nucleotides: TGCAGCGTTGAAGATGGGGGGGAGCAGCCCCAGCATTTT.

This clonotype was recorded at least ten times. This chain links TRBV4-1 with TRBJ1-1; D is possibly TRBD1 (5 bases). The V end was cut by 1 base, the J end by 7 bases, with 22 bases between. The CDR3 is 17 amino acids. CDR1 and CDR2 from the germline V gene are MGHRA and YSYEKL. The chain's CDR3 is CASSQGQAGGDRDEAFF. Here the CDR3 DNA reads TGCGCCAGCAGCCAAGGTCAGGCCGGGGGAGACCGAGATGAAGCTTTCTTT.

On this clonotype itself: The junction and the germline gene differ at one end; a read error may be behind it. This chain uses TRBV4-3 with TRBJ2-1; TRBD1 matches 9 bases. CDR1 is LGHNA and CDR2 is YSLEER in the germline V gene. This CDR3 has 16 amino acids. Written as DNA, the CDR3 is TGCGCCTGCAGCCAAGTGGACAGGGGACCTTACAATGAGCAGTTCTTC. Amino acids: CACSQVDRGPYNEQFF.

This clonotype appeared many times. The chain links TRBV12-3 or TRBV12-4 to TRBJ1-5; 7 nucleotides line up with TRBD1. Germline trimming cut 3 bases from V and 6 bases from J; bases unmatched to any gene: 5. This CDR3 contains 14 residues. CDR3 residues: CASSFDRALQPQHF. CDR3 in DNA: TGTGCCAGCAGTTTTGACAGGGCTCTTCAGCCCCAGCATTTT.

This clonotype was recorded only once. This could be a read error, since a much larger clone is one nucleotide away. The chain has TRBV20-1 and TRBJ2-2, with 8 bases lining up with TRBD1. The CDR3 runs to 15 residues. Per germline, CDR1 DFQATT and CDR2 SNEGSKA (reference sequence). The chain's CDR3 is CSARDRGQNTGELSF. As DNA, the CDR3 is TGCAGTGCTAGAGACAGGGGGCAGAACACCGGGGAGCTGTCTTTT.

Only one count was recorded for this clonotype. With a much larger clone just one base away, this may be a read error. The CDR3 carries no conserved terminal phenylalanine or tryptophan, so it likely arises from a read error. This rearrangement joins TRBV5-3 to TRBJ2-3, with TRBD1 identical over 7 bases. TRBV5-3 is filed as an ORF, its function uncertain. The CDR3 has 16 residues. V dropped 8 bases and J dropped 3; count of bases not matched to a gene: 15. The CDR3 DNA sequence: TGTGCCAGCAACCCCGATACAGGGGAGTTGACAGATACGCAGTATCTT. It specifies CASNPDTGELTDTQYL.

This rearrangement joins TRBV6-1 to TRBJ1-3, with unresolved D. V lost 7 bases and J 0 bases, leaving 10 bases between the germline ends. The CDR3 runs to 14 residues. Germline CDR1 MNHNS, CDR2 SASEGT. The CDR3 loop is CASTAPGSGNTIYF. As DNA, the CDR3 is TGTGCCAGCACTGCGCCTGGCTCTGGAAACACCATATATTTT.

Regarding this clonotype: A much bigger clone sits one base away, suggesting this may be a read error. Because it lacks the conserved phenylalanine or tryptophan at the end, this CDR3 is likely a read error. The CDR3: CASSNLAGTDTQYL. DNA for the CDR3: TGTGCCAGCAGCAATCTAGCGGGCACAGATACGCAGTATCTT. J is TRBJ2-3 and V is TRBV6-5, with 7 bases aligning to TRBD2. J lost 1 base, V lost 6 bases, and 4 bases had no gene match. The CDR3 length is 14 residues. CDR1 and CDR2 from the germline V gene are MNHEY and SVGAGI.

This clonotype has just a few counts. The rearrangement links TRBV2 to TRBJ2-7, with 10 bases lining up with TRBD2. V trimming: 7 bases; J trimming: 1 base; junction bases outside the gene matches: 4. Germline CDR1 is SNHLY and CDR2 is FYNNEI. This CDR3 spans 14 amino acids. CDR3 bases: TGTGCCAGCATCGGACTAGCGGCTTCCTACGAGCAGTACTTC. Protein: CASIGLAASYEQYF.

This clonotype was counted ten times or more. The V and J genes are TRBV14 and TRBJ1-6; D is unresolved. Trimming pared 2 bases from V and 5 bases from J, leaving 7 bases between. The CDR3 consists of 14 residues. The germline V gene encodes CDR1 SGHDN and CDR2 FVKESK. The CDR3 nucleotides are TGTGCCAGCAGCCAAAGGACCAATAATTCACCCCTCCACTTT. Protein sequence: CASSQRTNNSPLHF. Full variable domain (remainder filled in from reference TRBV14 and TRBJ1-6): EAGVTQFPSHSVIEKGQTVTLRCDPISGHDNLYWYRRVMGKEIKFLLHFVKESKQDESGMPNNRFLAERTGGTYSTLKVQPAELEDSGVYFCASSQRTNNSPLHFGNGTRLTVT.

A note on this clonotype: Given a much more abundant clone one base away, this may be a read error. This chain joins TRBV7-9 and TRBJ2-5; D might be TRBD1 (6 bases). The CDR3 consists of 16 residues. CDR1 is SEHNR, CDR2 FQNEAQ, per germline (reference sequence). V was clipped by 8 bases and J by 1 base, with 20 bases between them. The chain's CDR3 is CASGLPGGGIQETQYF. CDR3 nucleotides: TGTGCCAGCGGCCTCCCGGGTGGGGGCATCCAAGAGACCCAGTACTTC.

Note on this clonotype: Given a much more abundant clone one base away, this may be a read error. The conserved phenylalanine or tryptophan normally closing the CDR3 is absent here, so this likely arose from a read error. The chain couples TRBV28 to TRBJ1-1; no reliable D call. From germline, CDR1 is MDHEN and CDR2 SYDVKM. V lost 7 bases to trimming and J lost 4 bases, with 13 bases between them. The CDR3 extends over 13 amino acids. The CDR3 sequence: CASTWRGSTEAFS. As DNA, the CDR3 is TGTGCCAGCACCTGGCGGGGAAGCACTGAAGCTTTCTCT.